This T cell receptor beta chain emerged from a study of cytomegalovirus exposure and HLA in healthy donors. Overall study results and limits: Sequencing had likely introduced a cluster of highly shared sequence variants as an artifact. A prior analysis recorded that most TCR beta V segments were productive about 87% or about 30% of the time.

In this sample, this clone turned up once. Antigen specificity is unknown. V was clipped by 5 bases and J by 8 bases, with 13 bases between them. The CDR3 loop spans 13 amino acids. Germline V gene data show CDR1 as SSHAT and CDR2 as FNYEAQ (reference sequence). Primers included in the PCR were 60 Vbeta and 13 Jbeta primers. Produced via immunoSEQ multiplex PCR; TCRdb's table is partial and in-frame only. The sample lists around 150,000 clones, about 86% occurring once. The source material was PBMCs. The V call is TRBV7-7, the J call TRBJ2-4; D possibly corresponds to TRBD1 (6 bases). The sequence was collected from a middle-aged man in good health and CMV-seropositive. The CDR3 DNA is TGTGCCAGCAGCGCAACAGGGTCGGACATTCAGTACTTC. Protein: CASSATGSDIQYF.